The TCR beta chain under discussion was sequenced for a study of cytomegalovirus exposure and HLA in healthy donors. Findings and caveats of the study: Some segments of the V type, notably TRBV6-2 and TRBV6-3, were excluded as indistinguishable. A later examination showed that TCR association rates differed by HLA locus, with DRB1 most and HLA-C fewest. Investigators reported around 150 TCR beta chains as tied to cytomegalovirus. Later analysis revealed greater clonal expansion in HLA-associated TCR beta chains than in equally common others.

Turning to this clone: Its target is not known.

PCR employed 60 Vbeta and 13 Jbeta primers. Profiled with immunoSEQ multiplex PCR; TCRdb holds only in-frame clones, not every one. The data contain 120,000 or so clones, more than 70% of them singletons. Germline loops: CDR1 MGHRA, CDR2 YSYEKL. V lost 0 bases, J lost 6 bases, and 16 bases lay in between. The CDR3 sequence is 16 residues long. This sequence originates from a woman between 50 and 59 years old in good health and CMV-seropositive. V gene TRBV4-1 combines with J gene TRBJ2-3, with TRBD1 as a possible D gene (5 bases). The sequenced material came from PBMCs. CDR3 sequence: CASSQDYQGGVDTQYF. DNA for the CDR3: TGCGCCAGCAGCCAAGATTACCAGGGCGGTGTGGATACGCAGTATTTT.